A single T cell receptor (beta chain) is shown here with its context. Antigen specificity is unknown. Assay: immunoSEQ multiplex PCR; the TCRdb copy retains only in-frame clones and omits some. Of a few hundred thousand clones in the sample, 70% were seen once. Genomic DNA in an amount of around 2 micrograms was extracted from cryopreserved PBMCs and used for the preparation of TCR beta libraries. This sample is drawn from a study of cytotoxic CD8 clonotypes in ibrutinib-treated CLL. Study in general: The patients, under twelve relapsed/refractory and approximately 15 treatment-naive, included 17 who were IGHV unmutated. Investigators reported about 24 partial and 2 complete responses; after median approximately 74 months, roughly 14 patients remained remitted and about twelve progressed. Study outcomes and limitations: The clonality rise at ibrutinib response reflected private clonotype expansion.

With V trimmed by 4 bases and J by 7 bases, 4 bases remained unmatched. The germline CDR1 and CDR2 sequences are SGDLS and YYNGEE. This CDR3 has 12 amino acids. The TCR comes from a human donor with chronic lymphocytic leukemia. The chain couples TRBV9 to TRBJ1-1; 7 nucleotides match TRBD1. This specimen consisted of PBMCs, obtained after 24 months of ibrutinib treatment. CDR3 coding DNA: TGTGCCAGCAGCCCTAGGACAGGTGAAGCTTTCTTT. Translated, it gives CASSPRTGEAFF.